Presented here are 30 T cell receptor beta chains from one specimen sequenced in a study of metastatic and nonmetastatic thyroid tumors. TCRdb re-called the PCR reads via MiXCR. The sample contains about 14,000 clones, less than 25% of which appear only once. Patients had received no treatment of any kind before thyroid surgery. Sequenced: blood. All receptors come from a female donor with papillary thyroid cancer or a benign thyroid nodule (not recorded which). Some clones in this sample may be carry-over from other donors' samples.

The sample holds a few counts of this clone. This chain connects TRBV28 to TRBJ1-2; 7 nucleotides agree with TRBD1. V was pared by 3 bases and J by 3 bases, with 7 bases of the junction left unmatched. Germline lookup yields CDR1 MDHEN and CDR2 SYDVKM. This CDR3 has 15 residues. CDR3 coding DNA: TGTGCCAGCAGTTTCCCGGGACAGATTTACTATGGCTACACCTTC. This encodes CASSFPGQIYYGYTF.

The chain is built from TRBV28 and TRBJ2-7; D may be TRBD1 (6 bases). From germline, CDR1 is MDHEN and CDR2 SYDVKM. The V end lost 6 bases, the J end lost 10 bases, and 13 bases lay between the germline ends. CDR3 length: 11 amino acids. The CDR3 DNA sequence: TGTGCCAGCAGACTGGACAGCCCACAGTACTTC. Its translation: CASRLDSPQYF.

As for this clone: A much larger clone lies a single base off, so this may be a read error. J is TRBJ1-2 and V is TRBV20-1; no clear D. The CDR3 extends over 14 amino acids. Per germline, CDR1 DFQATT and CDR2 SNEGSKA (reference sequence). Trimming took off 5 bases at V and 4 bases at J, with 17 bases between the two ends. The DNA for the CDR3 is TGCAGTGCTTTAAGCAGTTTCGATACCTATGGCTACACCTTC. Residues: CSALSSFDTYGYTF.

The chain employs TRBV19 and TRBJ1-6; weak D call: TRBD1 (5 bases). The CDR3 extends over 14 amino acids. Between the trimmed V and J ends, which lost 7 bases and 7 bases, there was a span of 14 bases. Looked up from germline, CDR1 is LNHDA and CDR2 is SQIVND (reference sequence). The CDR3 sequence is CASKGEAHNSPLHF. DNA of the CDR3: TGTGCCAGTAAAGGGGAGGCACACAATTCACCCCTCCACTTT.

This clone was seen many times. The genes are TRBV20-1 and TRBJ1-1, with 7 bases that match TRBD1. Germline-derived CDR1 and CDR2 are DFQATT and SNEGSKA (reference sequence). The CDR3 loop spans 12 amino acids. The trim removed 2 bases at V and 3 bases at J, leaving 0 bases unmatched. CDR3 sequence: CSARQGDTEAFF. The CDR3 coding sequence is TGCAGTGCTAGACAGGGGGACACTGAAGCTTTCTTT.

This clone was counted a few times. J is TRBJ2-3 and V is TRBV6-6, with D maybe TRBD2 (5 bases). The CDR3 loop spans 17 amino acids. Deletions cut 6 bases from V and 0 bases from J, with 19 bases between. CDR1 is MNHNY, CDR2 SVGAGI, per germline (reference sequence). The CDR3 is CASSQPVRRASTDTQYF. Here the CDR3 DNA reads TGTGCCAGCAGCCAACCAGTGCGGCGGGCTAGCACAGATACGCAGTATTTT.

In this sample, this clone is medium-sized (0.01 to 0.1%). The chain couples TRBV28 to TRBJ2-7; 7 bases line up with TRBD2. Unmatched junction bases numbered 6, after V lost 4 bases and J lost 3 bases. In germline, CDR1 is MDHEN, CDR2 SYDVKM. The CDR3 is 14 amino acids. CDR3 sequence: CASSSPSGFYEQYF. DNA for the CDR3: TGTGCCAGCAGTTCCCCTAGCGGCTTCTACGAGCAGTACTTC.

The chain uses TRBV9 and TRBJ1-1; D possibly corresponds to TRBD1 (5 bases). Germline V lookup: CDR1 SGDLS, CDR2 YYNGEE. The V and J ends lost 3 bases and 4 bases respectively, with 16 bases between them. The CDR3 is 15 amino acids. DNA of the CDR3: TGTGCCAGCAGCGCGGGGATAAAGGGGAGCACTGAAGCTTTCTTT. Protein product: CASSAGIKGSTEAFF.

This clone is classed as medium-sized. The rearrangement uses TRBV27 and TRBJ1-1; D is perhaps TRBD1 (6 bases). V gave up 0 bases and J gave up 7 bases, with 15 bases separating them. The germline gives CDR1 MNHEY, CDR2 SMNVEV (reference sequence). The CDR3 extends over 15 amino acids. For the CDR3, the DNA is TGTGCCAGCAGTTTATCTGTTGGGGGCGGGGGTGAAGCTTTCTTT. It encodes CASSLSVGGGGEAFF.

By its share, this clone is medium-sized. The V call is TRBV28, the J call TRBJ2-7; D may be TRBD1 (6 bases). The CDR3 extends over 11 amino acids. The ends were cut back, 6 bases at V and 10 bases at J, with 13 bases in the middle. Germline CDR1 reads MDHEN; CDR2 reads SYDVKM. The DNA of the CDR3 is TGTGCCAGCAGCCTGGACAGCCTACAGTACTTC. It specifies CASSLDSLQYF.

By share, this clone ranks as medium-sized. This rearrangement joins TRBV6-1 to TRBJ1-2; 9 positions match TRBD1. CDR1 and CDR2 (germline): MNHNS, SASEGT. Trimming at V came to 7 bases and at J to 7 bases, leaving 10 bases not matched to a gene. There are 14 residues in the CDR3. CDR3: CASIGDRVFPGYTF. CDR3 nucleotide sequence: TGTGCCAGCATTGGGGACAGGGTGTTCCCTGGCTACACCTTC.

This clone appeared many times. The J gene is TRBJ2-7, the V gene TRBV20-1; tentative D call: TRBD2 (6 bases). In germline, CDR1 is DFQATT, CDR2 SNEGSKA (reference sequence). The CDR3 sequence is 17 residues long. V dropped 0 bases and J dropped 3 bases, with 21 bases sitting between them. In DNA, the CDR3 is TGCAGTGCTAGAGATCCCTCGAGGCTATTAGCGGACTACGAGCAGTACTTC. Residues: CSARDPSRLLADYEQYF.

At least ten counts were recorded for this clone. The chain links TRBV5-8 to TRBJ1-5; 7 nucleotides line up with TRBD1. In germline, CDR1 is SGHTS, CDR2 YDEGEE. Losses at the gene ends were 4 bases for V and 0 bases for J; bases not matched to a gene: 4. This CDR3 spans 15 amino acids. The CDR3: CASSGGQHSNQPQHF. The CDR3 DNA is TGTGCCAGCAGCGGGGGACAGCATAGCAATCAGCCCCAGCATTTT. Full variable domain (rest looked up from reference TRBV5-8 and TRBJ1-5): EAGVTQSPTHLIKTRGQQATLRCSPISGHTSVYWYQQALGLGLQFLLWYDEGEERNRGNFPPRFSGRQFPNYSSELNVNALELEDSALYLCASSGGQHSNQPQHFGDGTRLSIL.

The chain recombines TRBV2 with TRBJ2-1, with 9 bases matching TRBD1. The CDR3 is 16 residues long. V gave up 3 bases and J gave up 1 base; unmatched junction bases: 4. In germline, CDR1 is SNHLY, CDR2 FYNNEI. CDR3 in amino acids: CASSEDRGGSYNEQFF. DNA of the CDR3: TGTGCCAGCAGTGAGGACAGGGGAGGATCCTACAATGAGCAGTTCTTC.

In its sample, this clone ranks as medium-sized (0.01 to 0.1%). The CDR3 spells CASSEAGGAVGYTF. The CDR3 bases are TGTGCCAGCAGTGAAGCCGGGGGGGCTGTGGGCTACACCTTC. V is TRBV6-1 and J is TRBJ1-2; maybe TRBD1 (6 bases). The CDR3 consists of 14 residues. V was trimmed by 0 bases and J by 8 bases, leaving 13 bases between them. The germline V gene has CDR1 MNHNS and CDR2 SASEGT.

In its sample, this clone was seen a few times. The junction and the germline gene differ at one end; a read error may be behind it. At the DNA level, this CDR3 is encoded by other sequences in the same sample as well. The chain carries TRBV12-3 or TRBV12-4 and TRBJ1-5; no clear D gene. The CDR3 is made up of 16 amino acids. In nucleotides, the CDR3 is TGTGCTAGCAGCCCCTCAGACCCTCTTGGGAATCAGCCCCAGCATTTT. Translated, it gives CASSPSDPLGNQPQHF.

The table lists this clone with a count of one. V is TRBV15 and J is TRBJ2-7; 9 bases align to TRBD2. CDR1 LNHNV and CDR2 YYDKDF come from the germline V gene (reference sequence). The CDR3 has 18 residues. J lost 7 bases, V lost 1 base, and 17 bases had no gene match. The DNA of the CDR3 is TGTGCCACCAGCAGAGCGGCCTTCGGGGCGGGAGGGCCTGGGGAGCAGTACTTC. Protein sequence: CATSRAAFGAGGPGEQYF.

Many counts were recorded for this clone. The chain links TRBV5-1 to TRBJ2-1, with no clear D. The CDR3 is 12 residues long. Germline V lookup: CDR1 SGHRS, CDR2 YFSETQ. Trimming shortened V by 0 bases and J by 8 bases, and 6 bases separated the two germline ends. The CDR3 is CASSLVLDEQFF. As DNA, the CDR3 is TGCGCCAGCAGCTTGGTTCTCGATGAGCAGTTCTTC.

The chain recombines TRBV6-1 with TRBJ2-4; 9 positions match TRBD2. Germline CDR1 reads MNHNS; CDR2 reads SASEGT. The trim removed 9 bases at V and 0 bases at J, leaving 18 bases unmatched. The CDR3 covers 19 residues. The CDR3 sequence: CASTPASGTLHLAKNIQYF. As DNA, the CDR3 is TGTGCCAGTACCCCCGCTAGCGGGACATTGCATCTAGCCAAAAACATTCAGTACTTC.

This clone was counted at least ten times. In DNA, the CDR3 is TGTGCCAGCAGTTACTATCTAGCGGGGGGGCCAGTCATTTACGATGAGCAGTTCTTC. Translated, it gives CASSYYLAGGPVIYDEQFF. This rearrangement joins TRBV6-2 or TRBV6-3 to TRBJ2-1, with 12 positions matching TRBD2. With 1 base clipped from V and 8 bases from J, the junction kept 15 bases outside the gene matches. This CDR3 contains 19 residues. CDR1 is MNHEY and CDR2 is SVGEGT in the germline V gene.

This clone turned up a few times. The chain is built from TRBV6-4 and TRBJ1-2; D call uncertain. The CDR3 runs 14 residues. Trimming took off 9 bases at V and 9 bases at J, with 23 bases between the two ends. Germline assignment: CDR1 MRHNA and CDR2 SNTAGT. Here the CDR3 reads CAREEVQMGNSYTF. In DNA form, the CDR3 reads TGTGCCAGAGAGGAGGTTCAGATGGGGAATAGCTACACCTTC.

J is TRBJ1-2 and V is TRBV20-1, with 11 positions matching TRBD1. The CDR3 contains 15 residues. With 1 base clipped from V and 1 base from J, the junction kept 2 bases outside the gene matches. CDR1 and CDR2 from the germline V gene are DFQATT and SNEGSKA (reference sequence). CDR3 sequence: CSARGTGGGNYGYTF. Written as DNA, the CDR3 is TGCAGTGCTAGAGGGACAGGGGGCGGTAACTATGGCTACACCTTC.

This clone appeared many times. The chain uses TRBV24-1 and TRBJ2-5; 11 bases align to TRBD1. CDR3 length: 13 amino acids. From germline, CDR1 is KGHDR and CDR2 SFDVKD. V trimming: 7 bases; J trimming: 4 bases; junction bases outside the gene matches: 1. CDR3 DNA sequence: TGTGCCACCAGCGGACAGGGGGCAGAGACCCAGTACTTC. As protein: CATSGQGAETQYF.

This clone was recorded only once. The chain links TRBV5-1 to TRBJ1-1, with TRBD1 matching over 8 bases. CDR1 is SGHRS, CDR2 YFSETQ, per germline. With 1 base clipped from V and 8 bases from J, the junction kept 16 bases outside the gene matches. CDR3 length equals 17 residues. The DNA of the CDR3 is TGCGCCAGCAGCTTGAAATCCCCGTGGTTAAGACAGGGGGAAGCTTTCTTT. Translation: CASSLKSPWLRQGEAFF.

Many counts were recorded for this clone. The rearrangement joins TRBV9 to TRBJ2-7, with 10 bases fitting TRBD1. The CDR3 length is 15 residues. Germline CDR1 is SGDLS and CDR2 is YYNGEE. With V trimmed by 4 bases and J by 6 bases, 10 bases remained unmatched. The CDR3 here is CASSPGGTGVGEQYF. CDR3 DNA: TGTGCCAGCAGCCCAGGGGGGACAGGGGTTGGCGAGCAGTACTTC.

This clone was seen ten or more times. The DNA for the CDR3 is TGTGCCAGCAGCCAAGAGTACAGAGTATACTACGAGCAGTACTTC. Translating gives CASSQEYRVYYEQYF. The chain combines TRBV3-1 with TRBJ2-7; D unclear. V was trimmed by 0 bases and J by 3 bases, leaving 12 bases between them. Germline V gene data show CDR1 as LGHDT and CDR2 as YNNKEL (reference sequence). The CDR3 runs to 15 residues.

This rearrangement joins TRBV4-1 to TRBJ2-7; 7 nucleotides align to TRBD1. The junction had 6 bases not matched to a gene; V was cut back by 2 bases and J by 2 bases. The V gene's germline CDR1 is MGHRA and CDR2 YSYEKL. CDR3 length: 15 residues. CDR3: CASSQLGDRAYEQYF. The CDR3 nucleotides read TGCGCCAGCAGCCAATTGGGGGACAGAGCCTACGAGCAGTACTTC.

Relative to its sample, this clone is medium-sized. J is TRBJ2-7 and V is TRBV6-2 or TRBV6-3; D possibly corresponds to TRBD2 (6 bases). V lost 0 bases to trimming and J lost 0 bases, with 9 bases between them. Germline V lookup: CDR1 MNHEY, CDR2 SVGEGT. CDR3 length equals 15 residues. The CDR3 coding sequence is TGTGCCAGCAGTTACTCAGGGCGGGGCTCCTACGAGCAGTACTTC. It yields the protein CASSYSGRGSYEQYF.

The chain is built from TRBV11-2 and TRBJ1-3; 8 bases line up with TRBD1. This CDR3 is built from 18 residues. Germline V CDR1 and CDR2: SGHAT, FQNNGV. After removal of 1 base from V and 0 bases from J, the junction contained 8 bases not matched to a gene. CDR3 sequence (DNA): TGTGCCAGCAGCTTAGGGGACAGGAGATTATCCTCTGGAAACACCATATATTTT. It encodes CASSLGDRRLSSGNTIYF.

The chain uses TRBV30 and TRBJ1-1; no definite D call. The ends were cut back, 3 bases at V and 2 bases at J, with 10 bases in the middle. This CDR3 spans 13 amino acids. CDR1 is GTSNPN, CDR2 SVGIG, per germline (reference sequence). DNA for the CDR3: TGTGCCTGGAGATGGGGTCTCAACACTGAAGCTTTCTTT. Its protein is CAWRWGLNTEAFF.